Listed below are T cell receptor beta chains from one sample, sequenced in a study of beta chain features in type 1 diabetes. Sequencing used immunoSEQ multiplex PCR; TCRdb keeps in-frame clones, though not all of them. The sample lists tens of thousands of clones, about 48% seen once, with roughly 0.7% in the top ten. Input material: central memory CD4+ T cells from blood. Receptors were obtained from a man younger than 45 with type 1 diabetes. Each CDR3 is given with its conserved first and last residue. The order of the fields is V gene, J gene, clone size, D gene, CDR3 protein, CDR3 DNA. The D gene is left open where the match is weak. The size entry is marked missing in some rows and otherwise reads once, few, many or a size class.

>TRBV7-2|TRBJ1-2|-|-
CASSLARRRGYGYTF
TGTGCCAGCAGCTTAGCGCGCAGGCGAGGGTATGGCTACACCTTC
>TRBV19|TRBJ2-5|many|TRBD2
CASSIGSGGRETQYF
TGTGCCAGTAGTATTGGTAGCGGGGGGAGGGAGACCCAGTACTTC
>TRBV5-8|TRBJ1-5|-|-
CASSSWFRGVGKNQPQHF
TGTGCCAGCAGCTCGTGGTTCAGGGGAGTCGGGAAAAATCAGCCCCAGCATTTT
>TRBV7-2|TRBJ2-2|-|TRBD1
CASSSGQGSTGELFF
TGTGCCAGCAGCTCGGGACAGGGTAGCACCGGGGAGCTGTTTTTT
>TRBV2|TRBJ2-3|-|-
CASTLDSRDTQYF
TGTGCCAGCACTCTGGATAGCAGAGATACGCAGTATTTT
>TRBV18|TRBJ2-7|few|TRBD1
CASSVGQGGAYEQYF
TGTGCCAGCTCAGTGGGACAGGGAGGAGCCTACGAGCAGTACTTC
>TRBV30|TRBJ2-5|few|-
CAWKRTGGAGGQYF
TGTGCCTGGAAACGGACAGGAGGCGCGGGGGGCCAGTACTTC
>TRBV2|TRBJ1-1|-|TRBD1
CASSWTGRTEAFF
TGTGCCAGCAGTTGGACAGGGAGGACTGAAGCTTTCTTT
>TRBV5-4|TRBJ2-7|-|-
CASSLPHSYEQYF
TGTGCCAGCAGCTTGCCCCACTCCTACGAGCAGTACTTC
>TRBV18|TRBJ2-6|-|TRBD1
CASSPTGVGANVLTF
TGTGCCAGCTCACCTACAGGGGTCGGGGCCAACGTCCTGACTTTC
>TRBV7-8|TRBJ1-3|-|-
CASSFQASGNTIYF
TGTGCCAGCAGCTTTCAAGCCTCGGGAAACACCATATATTTT
>TRBV25-1|TRBJ1-1|-|TRBD1
CASIRTGGTEAFF
TGTGCCAGCATAAGGACAGGGGGCACTGAAGCTTTCTTT
>TRBV6-1|TRBJ1-5|-|-
CASSSPRASNQPQHF
TGTGCCAGCAGTTCCCCCAGGGCAAGCAATCAGCCCCAGCATTTT
>TRBV7-2|TRBJ1-2|few|-
CASSSGGGDGYTF
TGTGCCAGCAGCTCAGGTGGGGGGGATGGCTACACCTTC
>TRBV5-8|TRBJ1-1|-|TRBD1
CASSLDRTGLNTEAFF
TGTGCCAGCAGCTTGGATCGGACAGGCCTGAACACTGAAGCTTTCTTT
>TRBV5-8|TRBJ2-2|-|-
CASSGGLWAENTGELFF
TGTGCCAGCAGCGGGGGCCTCTGGGCCGAGAACACCGGGGAGCTGTTTTTT
>TRBV5-5|TRBJ2-5|-|-
CASSSGFARGQETQYF
TGTGCCAGCAGCAGTGGGTTCGCGCGAGGTCAAGAGACCCAGTACTTC
>TRBV6-1|TRBJ2-7|-|-
CASNLKPVPYEQYF
TGTGCCAGCAACCTGAAACCGGTTCCGTACGAGCAGTACTTC
>TRBV30|TRBJ1-1|-|-
CAWSLGSGNTEAFF
TGTGCCTGGAGCCTAGGGAGCGGGAACACTGAAGCTTTCTTT
>TRBV6-6|TRBJ1-2|-|-
CASSRQANYGYTF
TGTGCCAGCAGCCGACAGGCTAACTATGGCTACACCTTC
>TRBV18|TRBJ2-1|-|-
CASRLTSDEQFF
TGTGCCAGTCGACTTACTAGTGATGAGCAGTTCTTC
>TRBV27|TRBJ2-7|-|TRBD1
CASSSRQGPNEQYF
TGTGCCAGCAGTTCCCGACAGGGTCCCAACGAGCAGTACTTC
>TRBV7-9|TRBJ2-6|once|TRBD1
CASSQWTGSGANVLTF
TGTGCCAGCAGCCAATGGACAGGGTCCGGGGCCAACGTCCTGACTTTC
>TRBV15|TRBJ1-5|-|TRBD1
CATSRDLGQGNQPQHF
TGTGCCACCAGCAGAGACCTTGGACAGGGCAATCAGCCCCAGCATTTT
>TRBV29-1|TRBJ2-3|-|TRBD1
CSVGAGQGNTDTQYF
TGCAGCGTTGGAGCGGGACAGGGGAACACAGATACGCAGTATTTT
>TRBV5-1|TRBJ1-1|-|-
CASSLGGGYNTEAFF
TGCGCCAGCAGCTTGGGGGGGGGATACAATACTGAAGCTTTCTTT
>TRBV12-2|TRBJ1-3|-|-
CASRPPARCFTSGNTIYF
TGTGCAAGTCGCCCCCCTGCCAGGTGCTTTACCTCTGGAAACACCATATATTTT
>TRBV6-5|TRBJ2-1|-|-
CASCSRDLEQFF
TGTGCCAGCTGCTCGCGGGACCTTGAGCAGTTCTTC
>TRBV6-4|TRBJ2-1|-|TRBD2
CASSVRLSGSSYNEQFF
TGTGCCAGCAGTGTTCGGTTAAGCGGGAGCTCCTACAATGAGCAGTTCTTC
>TRBV19|TRBJ1-1|few|TRBD1
CASSIPRDSAEAFF
TGTGCCAGTAGTATACCCCGGGACAGCGCTGAAGCTTTCTTT
>TRBV21-1|TRBJ1-2|-|-
CASSTRPRQSFYGYTF
TGTGCCAGCAGCACCCGCCCTCGACAGTCATTCTATGGCTACACCTTC
>TRBV7-7|TRBJ1-1|-|-
CASSRDQNTEAFF
TGTGCTAGCAGCCGGGATCAGAACACTGAAGCTTTCTTT
>TRBV2|TRBJ2-1|-|-
CASSGLASEQFF
TGTGCCAGCAGTGGATTAGCAAGTGAGCAGTTCTTC
>TRBV5-1|TRBJ2-1|few|-
CASSRDIYNEQFF
TGCGCCAGCAGCCGGGACATCTACAATGAGCAGTTCTTC
>TRBV4-1|TRBJ2-1|-|TRBD2
CASSKSKAGGAINEQFF
TGCGCCAGCAGCAAAAGTAAGGCGGGAGGCGCAATCAATGAGCAGTTCTTC
>TRBV7-9|TRBJ2-1|-|-
CASSLSGRFNEQFF
TGTGCCAGCAGCTTGAGTGGGAGGTTCAATGAGCAGTTCTTC
>TRBV10-2|TRBJ2-5|-|TRBD2
CASRGLAGGPGETQYF
TGCGCCAGCAGAGGACTAGCGGGAGGGCCAGGAGAGACCCAGTACTTC
>TRBV6-5|TRBJ2-7|-|-
CASKKKGVEQYF
TGTGCCAGCAAAAAAAAGGGGGTCGAGCAGTACTTC
>TRBV6-1|TRBJ2-3|-|TRBD2
CASSVGLAGVGDTQYF
TGTGCCAGCAGTGTGGGACTAGCGGGAGTAGGAGATACGCAGTATTTT
>TRBV30|TRBJ1-2|-|TRBD1
CASTTGGGYTF
TGTGCCTCCACTACAGGGGGCGGCTACACCTTC
>TRBV5-6|TRBJ2-1|-|TRBD1
CASSLTRGQGSRFF
TGTGCCAGCAGCTTGACCCGCGGACAGGGATCACGATTCTTC
>TRBV5-1|TRBJ2-3|few|TRBD2
CASSLNSGTSGNLRQYF
TGCGCCAGCAGCCTGAATTCCGGGACTAGCGGGAATCTGAGGCAGTATTTT
>TRBV7-9|TRBJ2-7|-|-
CASNPGMSSYEQYF
TGTGCCAGCAACCCCGGGATGAGCTCCTACGAGCAGTACTTC
>TRBV5-5|TRBJ2-7|-|TRBD1
CASSPGQGRDEQYF
TGTGCCAGCAGCCCTGGACAGGGCAGGGACGAGCAGTACTTC
>TRBV29-1|TRBJ2-1|-|TRBD2
CSVTGTSFAGEQFF
TGCAGCGTTACCGGGACTAGCTTTGCGGGCGAGCAGTTCTTC
>TRBV7-8|TRBJ2-1|-|TRBD2
CASSQREGSYNEQFF
TGTGCCAGCAGCCAGCGGGAGGGCTCCTACAATGAGCAGTTCTTC
>TRBV6-4|TRBJ2-1|-|TRBD2
CASSDTPGTSSNEQFF
TGTGCCAGCAGTGACACCCCCGGGACTAGCTCCAATGAGCAGTTCTTC
>TRBV11-2|TRBJ1-1|-|TRBD1
CASSFTGQGNTEAFF
TGTGCCAGCAGCTTTACGGGACAGGGGAACACTGAAGCTTTCTTT
>TRBV6-1|TRBJ2-7|-|-
CASSDSGTYEQYF
TGTGCCAGCAGTGATTCAGGCACCTACGAGCAGTACTTC
>TRBV6-6|TRBJ2-5|-|TRBD1
CASSRDRQQETQYF
TGTGCCAGCAGTCGGGACAGGCAACAAGAGACCCAGTACTTC
>TRBV11-2|TRBJ2-3|few|-
CASSLGGPSHDTQYF
TGTGCCAGCAGCTTAGGTGGCCCTAGCCACGATACGCAGTATTTT
>TRBV19|TRBJ2-1|few|-
CASSIGGAGVEQFF
TGTGCCAGTAGTATTGGAGGGGCCGGTGTTGAGCAGTTCTTC
>TRBV5-1|TRBJ2-5|-|-
CASSLYGTHQETQYF
TGCGCCAGCAGCTTGTATGGGACACATCAAGAGACCCAGTACTTC
>TRBV9|TRBJ2-1|few|-
CASSVGTGYNEQFF
TGTGCCAGCAGCGTAGGAACAGGCTACAATGAGCAGTTCTTC